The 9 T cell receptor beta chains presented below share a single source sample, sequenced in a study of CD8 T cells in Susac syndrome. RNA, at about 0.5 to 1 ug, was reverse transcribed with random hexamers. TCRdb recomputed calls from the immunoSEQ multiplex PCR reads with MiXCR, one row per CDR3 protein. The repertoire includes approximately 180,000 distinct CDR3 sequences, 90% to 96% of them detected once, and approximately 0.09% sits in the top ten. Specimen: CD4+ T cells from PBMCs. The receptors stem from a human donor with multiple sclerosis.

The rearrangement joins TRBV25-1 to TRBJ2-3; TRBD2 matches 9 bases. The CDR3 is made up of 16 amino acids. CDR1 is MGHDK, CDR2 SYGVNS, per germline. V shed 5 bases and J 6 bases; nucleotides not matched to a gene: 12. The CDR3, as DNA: TGTGCCAGCAGTTCCCAGCGGGGGGAGGTTTCGGATACGCAGTATTTT. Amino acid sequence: CASSSQRGEVSDTQYF.

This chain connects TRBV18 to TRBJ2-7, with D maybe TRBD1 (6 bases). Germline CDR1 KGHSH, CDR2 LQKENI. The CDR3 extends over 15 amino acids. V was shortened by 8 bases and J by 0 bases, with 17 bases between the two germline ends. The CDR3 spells CASRQAGTPSYEQYF. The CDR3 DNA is TGTGCCAGCCGCCAGGCCGGGACACCCTCCTACGAGCAGTACTTC.

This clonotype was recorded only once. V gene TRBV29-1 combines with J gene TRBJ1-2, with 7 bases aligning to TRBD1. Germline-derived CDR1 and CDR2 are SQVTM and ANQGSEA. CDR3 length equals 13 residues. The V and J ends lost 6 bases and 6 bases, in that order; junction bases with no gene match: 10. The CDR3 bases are TGCAGCGTACAACAGGGGTCTGCCCATGGCTACACCTTC. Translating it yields CSVQQGSAHGYTF. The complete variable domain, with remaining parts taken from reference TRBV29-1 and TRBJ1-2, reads SAVISQKPSRDICQRGTSLTIQCQVDSQVTMMFWYRQQPGQSLTLIATANQGSEATYESGFVIDKFPISRPNLTFSTLTVSNMSPEDSSIYLCSVQQGSAHGYTFGSGTRLTVV.

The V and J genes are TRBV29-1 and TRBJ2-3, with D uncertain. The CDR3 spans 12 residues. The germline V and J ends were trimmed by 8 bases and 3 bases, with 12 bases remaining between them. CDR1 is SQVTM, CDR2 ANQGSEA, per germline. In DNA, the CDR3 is TGCAGCCCCTTGTCCTTAACAGATACGCAGTATTTT. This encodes CSPLSLTDTQYF.

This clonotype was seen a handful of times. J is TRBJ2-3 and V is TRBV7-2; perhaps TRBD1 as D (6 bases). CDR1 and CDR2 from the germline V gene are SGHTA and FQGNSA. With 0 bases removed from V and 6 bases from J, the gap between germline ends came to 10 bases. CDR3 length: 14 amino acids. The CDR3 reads CASSLAGGSDTQYF. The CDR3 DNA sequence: TGTGCCAGCAGCTTAGCAGGGGGATCGGATACGCAGTATTTT.

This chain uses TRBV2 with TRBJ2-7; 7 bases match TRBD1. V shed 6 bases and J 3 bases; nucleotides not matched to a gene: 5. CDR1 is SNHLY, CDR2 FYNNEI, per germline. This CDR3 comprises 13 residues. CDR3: CASRPGQNYEQYF. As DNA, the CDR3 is TGTGCCAGCAGGCCGGGACAGAACTACGAGCAGTACTTC.

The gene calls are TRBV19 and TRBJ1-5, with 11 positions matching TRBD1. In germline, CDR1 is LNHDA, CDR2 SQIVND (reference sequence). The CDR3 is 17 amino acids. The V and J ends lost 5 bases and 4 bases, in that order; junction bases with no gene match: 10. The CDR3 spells CASSSDRGLGINQPQHF. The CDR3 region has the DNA TGTGCCAGTAGTTCGGACAGGGGGCTTGGAATAAATCAGCCCCAGCATTTT. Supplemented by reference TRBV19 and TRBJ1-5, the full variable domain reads DGGITQSPKYLFRKEGQNVTLSCEQNLNHDAMYWYRQDPGQGLRLIYYSQIVNDFQKGDIAEGYSVSREKKESFPLTVTSAQKNPTAFYLCASSSDRGLGINQPQHFGDGTRLSIL.

The CDR3 spells CASSSLAGDYNEQFF. The CDR3 DNA reads as TGTGCCAGCAGCTCGCTAGCGGGAGACTACAATGAGCAGTTCTTC. The V gene is TRBV7-6, the J gene TRBJ2-1, with 10 bases matching TRBD2. The J segment lost 3 bases and the V segment lost 4 bases, leaving 3 bases of the junction unmatched. The CDR3 has 15 amino acids. The germline CDR1 and CDR2 sequences are SGHVS and FNYEAQ.

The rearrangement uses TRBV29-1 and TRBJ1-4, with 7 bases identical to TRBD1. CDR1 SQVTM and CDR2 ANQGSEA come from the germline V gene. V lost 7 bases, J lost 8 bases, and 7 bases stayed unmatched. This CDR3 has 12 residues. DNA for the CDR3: TGCAGCGCCCGACAGGGTGGCGAAAAACTGTTTTTT. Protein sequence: CSARQGGEKLFF.